These T cell receptor beta chains were read from a single sample in a study of blood T cell repertoires in COVID-19. Measured with immunoSEQ multiplex PCR; TCRdb has only the in-frame clones, and not every one. The sample lists roughly 200,000 clones, around 83% occurring once. Sequenced input: PBMCs or T cells enriched from blood (not recorded which). Source of these receptors: a man aged 35 to 55 who had recovered from COVID-19. Each CDR3 is given with its conserved first and last residue. The D gene is left open where the match is weak. Not all rows give a size; the values are once, few, many and, for expanded clones, a class.

>TRBD1|TRBV14|TRBJ2-5|NA
CASSQMTGGWETQYF
TGTGCCAGCAGCCAGATGACAGGGGGCTGGGAGACCCAGTACTTC
>TRBD1|TRBV25-1|TRBJ1-4|NA
CASSVGRGREKLFF
TGTGCCAGCAGTGTCGGAAGGGGGCGTGAAAAACTGTTTTTT
>TRBD2|TRBV19|TRBJ2-1|NA
CASSMPRSGSYNEQFF
TGTGCCAGTAGTATGCCCAGGAGCGGGAGCTACAATGAGCAGTTCTTC
>NA|TRBV5-6|TRBJ1-6|NA
CASSRGQSNSPLHF
TGTGCCAGCAGCCGTGGACAGTCCAATTCACCCCTCCACTTT
>TRBD1|TRBV28|TRBJ1-2|NA
CASSFMLGQGNGYTF
TGTGCCAGCAGTTTCATGTTAGGACAGGGGAATGGCTACACCTTC
>TRBD1|TRBV11-3|TRBJ2-1|NA
CASSQGQVGGNEQFF
TGTGCCAGCAGCCAGGGACAGGTGGGGGGCAATGAGCAGTTCTTC
>NA|TRBV28|TRBJ1-1|NA
CASRGVGRDTEAFF
TGTGCCAGCAGGGGGGTGGGGAGGGACACTGAAGCTTTCTTT
>NA|TRBV4-2|TRBJ2-5|once
CASSQVIETQYF
TGTGCCAGCAGCCAAGTAATAGAGACCCAGTACTTC
>NA|TRBV12-3/TRBV12-4|TRBJ1-2|NA
CASSTGPNYGYTF
TGTGCCAGCAGTACAGGTCCCAACTATGGCTACACCTTC
>TRBD1|TRBV29-1|TRBJ2-1|NA
CSVGTGQYNEQFF
TGCAGCGTTGGGACGGGACAGTACAATGAGCAGTTCTTC
>TRBD1|TRBV19|TRBJ1-1|NA
CASSADRGYTEAFF
TGTGCCAGTAGTGCGGACAGGGGTTACACTGAAGCTTTCTTT
>TRBD1|TRBV19|TRBJ1-1|NA
CASTRTGVETEAFF
TGTGCCAGTACCCGGACAGGGGTTGAGACTGAAGCTTTCTTT
>NA|TRBV7-3|TRBJ1-1|NA
CASSAQGNTEAFF
TGTGCCAGCAGCGCACAGGGGAACACTGAAGCTTTCTTT
>TRBD2|TRBV29-1|TRBJ2-3|NA
CSVWRGASATQYF
TGCAGCGTTTGGCGGGGGGCGTCCGCGACGCAGTATTTT
>TRBD1|TRBV19|TRBJ1-2|NA
CASSRSGDRGSYGYTF
TGTGCCAGTAGTCGTTCCGGGGACAGGGGGTCCTATGGCTACACCTTC
>TRBD1|TRBV28|TRBJ2-7|once
CASSIPGTGDEQYF
TGTGCCAGCAGTATCCCCGGGACAGGGGACGAGCAGTACTTC
>NA|TRBV5-1|TRBJ2-3|NA
CASSPTGKTDTQYF
TGCGCCAGCAGCCCCACAGGGAAGACAGATACGCAGTATTTT
>TRBD1|TRBV30|TRBJ1-4|NA
CAWSVGSGQGEEKLFF
TGTGCCTGGAGTGTAGGTTCGGGACAGGGTGAGGAAAAACTGTTTTTT
>NA|TRBV3-1/TRBV3-2|TRBJ1-2|NA
CASSPRTAGAHGYTF
TGTGCCAGCAGCCCCCGGACCGCGGGAGCTCATGGCTACACCTTC
>NA|TRBV5-1|TRBJ1-6|NA
CASSRDSGGTSPLHF
TGCGCCAGCAGCCGGGACTCCGGAGGTACTTCACCCCTCCACTTT
>TRBD1|TRBV24-1|TRBJ1-2|NA
CATSGAGTGGYGYTF
TGTGCCACCAGTGGTGCCGGGACAGGGGGCTATGGCTACACCTTC
>TRBD2|TRBV7-9|TRBJ2-7|few
CASSFASSGSPHEQYF
TGTGCCAGCAGCTTTGCCTCTAGCGGGAGTCCCCACGAGCAGTACTTC
>TRBD1|TRBV3-1/TRBV3-2|TRBJ1-6|NA
CASSQAGTGEFPLHF
TGTGCCAGCAGCCAAGCAGGGACAGGGGAGTTCCCCCTCCACTTT
>TRBD1|TRBV2|TRBJ1-1|few
CASSPRTGLTLGAFF
TGTGCCAGCAGCCCCCGGACAGGGCTCACACTCGGGGCTTTCTTT
>TRBD2|TRBV28|TRBJ2-3|NA
CATGAGGKDTQYF
TGTGCTACCGGCGCGGGAGGGAAAGATACGCAGTATTTT
>NA|TRBV28|TRBJ1-1|NA
CASSSPSLPGTNTEAFF
TGTGCCAGCAGTTCCCCCAGTCTCCCCGGGACAAACACTGAAGCTTTCTTT
>TRBD1|TRBV13|TRBJ1-1|NA
CASSYGMTGGNTEAFF
TGTGCCAGCAGCTATGGGATGACAGGGGGTAACACTGAAGCTTTCTTT
>TRBD1|TRBV5-8|TRBJ1-2|once
CASSPPWLGQGNYGYTF
TGTGCCAGCAGCCCGCCCTGGTTGGGACAGGGTAACTATGGCTACACCTTC
>NA|TRBV29-1|TRBJ1-1|NA
CSVVGGAPAELEAFF
TGCAGCGTTGTTGGGGGGGCCCCCGCTGAGCTTGAAGCTTTCTTT
>NA|TRBV9|TRBJ1-2|NA
CASSTLTFREEGYTF
TGTGCCAGCAGTACTCTTACTTTCAGGGAGGAGGGCTACACCTTC
>TRBD1|TRBV5-1|TRBJ2-6|NA
CASSLTGQASGANVLTF
TGCGCCAGCAGCTTAACGGGACAGGCCTCTGGGGCCAACGTCCTGACTTTC
>TRBD1|TRBV5-1|TRBJ2-3|NA
CASSRRDRRSADTQYF
TGCGCCAGCAGCCGACGGGACAGGAGATCGGCAGATACGCAGTATTTT
>NA|TRBV7-2|TRBJ1-2|NA
CASSFGGRGGYTF
TGTGCCAGCAGCTTCGGGGGGCGGGGAGGCTACACCTTC
>NA|TRBV28|TRBJ2-1|NA
CASIPLESSYNEQFF
TGTGCCAGCATCCCACTAGAGAGCTCCTACAATGAGCAGTTCTTC
>NA|TRBV11-2|TRBJ1-1|NA
CASSSTMSGTEAFF
TGTGCCAGCAGCTCCACCATGAGCGGCACTGAAGCTTTCTTT
>TRBD2|TRBV9|TRBJ2-2|NA
CASSSLAETGELFF
TGTGCCAGCAGTTCACTAGCGGAGACCGGGGAGCTGTTTTTT
>NA|TRBV2|TRBJ2-3|NA
CASRDFQSTDTQYF
TGTGCCAGCAGGGACTTCCAGAGCACAGATACGCAGTATTTT
>NA|TRBV11-2|TRBJ2-5|NA
CASSDRQSLGETQYF
TGTGCCAGCAGCGACAGACAGTCCCTCGGAGAGACCCAGTACTTC
>NA|TRBV28|TRBJ1-2|NA
CASSYLDGYTF
TGTGCCAGCAGCTACTTGGATGGCTACACCTTC
>TRBD1|TRBV3-1/TRBV3-2|TRBJ1-2|NA
CASSQASGQGYGYTF
TGTGCCAGCAGCCAAGCATCGGGACAGGGCTATGGCTACACCTTC
>TRBD1|TRBV7-8|TRBJ2-5|NA
CASRLDRQETQYF
TGTGCCAGCAGACTGGACAGGCAAGAGACCCAGTACTTC
>NA|TRBV21-1|TRBJ2-6|NA
CASSEPGTGAAGANVLTF
TGTGCCAGCAGTGAGCCGGGGACAGGGGCTGCTGGGGCCAACGTCCTGACTTTC
>TRBD1|TRBV12-3/TRBV12-4|TRBJ2-1|NA
CASSFGQGGEQFF
TGTGCCAGCAGTTTCGGACAGGGTGGCGAGCAGTTCTTC
>NA|TRBV23-1|TRBJ2-4|once
CANLRGGAKNIQYF
TGCGCCAACCTTCGAGGGGGTGCCAAAAACATTCAGTACTTC
>NA|TRBV5-1|TRBJ1-4|once
CASAEGGGNEKLFF
TGCGCCAGCGCCGAGGGGGGGGGAAATGAAAAACTGTTTTTT
>NA|TRBV4-1|TRBJ1-3|NA
CASSQDITGYSGNTIYF
TGCGCCAGCAGCCAAGATATCACAGGGTACTCTGGAAACACCATATATTTT
>TRBD1|TRBV12-5|TRBJ1-4|NA
CASGLYFGQGIYDEKLFF
TGTGCTAGTGGTTTGTACTTCGGACAGGGGATCTACGATGAAAAACTGTTTTTT
>TRBD2|TRBV6-5|TRBJ2-3|NA
CASSYSGGLADTQYF
TGTGCCAGCAGTTACTCGGGGGGACTAGCTGATACGCAGTATTTT
>TRBD2|TRBV6-1|TRBJ2-7|NA
CASSEWTSEAYEQYF
TGTGCCAGCAGTGAGTGGACTAGCGAGGCCTACGAGCAGTACTTC
>TRBD1|TRBV5-1|TRBJ1-1|NA
CASSLEGPTGKTEAFF
TGCGCCAGCAGCTTGGAGGGACCGACAGGGAAGACTGAAGCTTTCTTT
>NA|TRBV5-1|TRBJ1-2|NA
CASSSTGSGYGYTF
TGCGCCAGCAGCTCTACAGGGTCAGGCTATGGCTACACCTTC
>NA|TRBV12-3/TRBV12-4|TRBJ2-1|NA
CASSQSDEQFF
TGTGCCAGCAGTCAATCGGATGAGCAGTTCTTC
>NA|TRBV11-3|TRBJ1-5|NA
CASSLDAAGINQPQHF
TGTGCCAGCAGCTTAGATGCGGCAGGGATCAATCAGCCCCAGCATTTT
>TRBD1|TRBV19|TRBJ1-5|NA
CASRGAGGTGNQPQHF
TGTGCCAGTAGGGGAGCAGGGGGCACGGGAAATCAGCCCCAGCATTTT
>NA|TRBV28|TRBJ2-6|once
CASSLAATVPNVLTF
TGTGCCAGCAGTTTAGCGGCGACGGTCCCCAACGTCCTGACTTTC